One sample yielded the 24 T cell receptor beta chains listed below, sequenced in a study of T cell responses to AZD1222 COVID-19 vaccine. The repertoire was sequenced with immunoSEQ multiplex PCR; TCRdb's copy has only in-frame clones and lacks some. The repertoire holds around 100,000 clones, roughly 85% seen once, with 2.5% in the top ten. The specimen comprised peripheral blood, sampled 28 days after the second AZD1222 dose. The receptors were gathered from an adult who received the AZD1222 COVID-19 vaccine.

The genes are TRBV5-1 and TRBJ2-7; 7 bases map to TRBD2. The germline gives CDR1 SGHRS, CDR2 YFSETQ. Trimming at V came to 0 bases and at J to 3 bases, leaving 9 bases not matched to a gene. The CDR3 runs 16 residues. CDR3 DNA sequence: TGCGCCAGCAGCTTGGCTCTCGGGGGGACTTTCTACGAGCAGTACTTC. It translates to CASSLALGGTFYEQYF.

The chain has TRBV15 and TRBJ2-5; 9 bases line up with TRBD2. Germline V gene data show CDR1 as LNHNV and CDR2 as YYDKDF (reference sequence). The V segment lost 1 base and the J segment 4 bases; nucleotides outside the gene matches: 7. The CDR3 has 16 residues. CDR3 nucleotide sequence: TGTGCCACCAGCAGAGGGGCGGGAGGGCCTGGAGAGACCCAGTACTTC. Translation gives CATSRGAGGPGETQYF.

The V and J genes are TRBV20-1 and TRBJ2-5, with D unclear. CDR3 length: 11 amino acids. The V end was cut by 6 bases, the J end by 7 bases, with 12 bases between. In germline, CDR1 is DFQATT, CDR2 SNEGSKA (reference sequence). CDR3 region: CSASLDVTQYF. The CDR3 DNA follows: TGCAGTGCCTCCCTAGATGTGACCCAGTACTTC.

V and J are TRBV19 and TRBJ2-7; D is uncertain. The V and J ends lost 6 bases and 3 bases respectively, with 6 bases between them. There are 11 residues in the CDR3. In germline, CDR1 is LNHDA, CDR2 SQIVND (reference sequence). CDR3 bases: TGTGCCAGTAGCCACGGCTACGAGCAGTACTTC. The encoded protein is CASSHGYEQYF.

The CDR3 here is CASSTQGLAEAFF. Written as DNA, the CDR3 is TGTGCCAGCAGTACCCAGGGACTTGCTGAAGCTTTCTTT. The chain has TRBV27 and TRBJ1-1, with D possibly being TRBD1 (5 bases). Germline V gene sequence: CDR1 MNHEY, CDR2 SMNVEV (reference sequence). Trimming removed 5 bases at V and 6 bases at J, with 13 bases between. CDR3 length: 13 residues.

The rearrangement links TRBV7-9 to TRBJ2-6; weak D call: TRBD1 (5 bases). Trimming took off 0 bases at V and 2 bases at J, with 8 bases between the two ends. The CDR3 spans 16 residues. The V gene's germline CDR1 is SEHNR and CDR2 FQNEAQ (reference sequence). In nucleotides, the CDR3 is TGTGCCAGCAGCTTAGCGCAGGGCCCTGGGGCCAACGTCCTGACTTTC. Translation: CASSLAQGPGANVLTF.

V is TRBV3-1 (or the pseudogene TRBV3-2) and J is TRBJ1-1; D might be TRBD1 (5 bases). Germline V gene data show CDR1 as LGHDT and CDR2 as YNNKEL (reference sequence). The V end was cut by 3 bases, the J end by 4 bases, with 18 bases between. This CDR3 comprises 16 residues. CDR3 bases: TGTGCCAGCAGCCACGGGACGGAGACCCTTGTCACTGAAGCTTTCTTT. Its protein is CASSHGTETLVTEAFF.

The chain links TRBV7-3 to TRBJ2-3; tentatively, D is TRBD2 (6 bases). The CDR3 is 14 residues long. V was cut by 9 bases and J by 5 bases, with 18 bases left in between. Germline CDR1 reads SGHTA; CDR2 reads FQGTGA. DNA of the CDR3: TGTGCCAGTAGCGGAGCCTCCGTTGGAGATACGCAGTATTTT. This encodes CASSGASVGDTQYF.

The chain links TRBV11-2 to TRBJ1-1, with D maybe TRBD1 (6 bases). This CDR3 spans 13 amino acids. V was shortened by 6 bases and J by 4 bases, with 12 bases between the two germline ends. Per the germline V gene, CDR1 is SGHAT and CDR2 is FQNNGV. CDR3 in DNA: TGTGCCAGCAGTTTCAACAGGGTCACTGAAGCTTTCTTT. It yields the protein CASSFNRVTEAFF.

The CDR3 DNA is TGCGCCAGCAGCACCGGCCCTAGCGGGCCTTACAATGAGCAGTTCTTC. Translation gives CASSTGPSGPYNEQFF. The chain recombines TRBV5-1 with TRBJ2-1, with 8 nucleotides matching TRBD2. The trim removed 4 bases at V and 4 bases at J, leaving 10 bases unmatched. The CDR3 is 16 residues long. Per germline, CDR1 SGHRS and CDR2 YFSETQ.

The rearrangement uses TRBV2 and TRBJ1-5; D is undetermined. Germline values: CDR1 SNHLY, CDR2 FYNNEI. This CDR3 has 13 residues. V shed 4 bases and J shed 2 bases, with 6 bases lying between them. CDR3 DNA: TGTGCCAGCAGTGGAAGTGGCAATCAGCCCCAGCATTTT. Protein: CASSGSGNQPQHF.

This clone was observed a handful of times. The rearrangement links TRBV19 to TRBJ1-4, with 11 bases fitting TRBD1. Germline V gene data show CDR1 as LNHDA and CDR2 as SQIVND (reference sequence). With 3 bases clipped from V and 6 bases from J, the junction kept 3 bases outside the gene matches. CDR3 length: 15 amino acids. CDR3 nucleotides: TGTGCCAGTAGTATTTCGGGACAGGGGGATGAAAAACTGTTTTTT. Its protein is CASSISGQGDEKLFF.

The V and J genes are TRBV6-7 and TRBJ2-6; D ambiguous. TRBV6-7 is an ORF for which the function is uncertain. Trimming removed 2 bases at V and 3 bases at J, with 8 bases between. The CDR3 consists of 15 residues. The CDR3 nucleotides read TGTGCCAGCAGTTACCCTCGAGGTGGGGCCAACGTCCTGACTTTC. The encoded protein is CASSYPRGGANVLTF.

This clone was counted between two and nine times. CDR3 DNA: TGCGCCAGCACGACAGGGGAGTATACCGGGGAGCTGTTTTTT. Translating gives CASTTGEYTGELFF. The chain links TRBV4-1 to TRBJ2-2, with TRBD1 identical over 8 bases. Germline assignment: CDR1 MGHRA and CDR2 YSYEKL. The trim removed 7 bases at V and 5 bases at J, leaving 6 bases unmatched. The CDR3 runs to 14 residues.

The CDR3 nucleotides are TGTGCCATCTACGACGAACAGGGTTATACCGGGGAGCTGTTTTTT. Translation: CAIYDEQGYTGELFF. This chain uses TRBV19 with TRBJ2-2, with a possible D match to TRBD1 (6 bases). Trimming shortened V by 10 bases and J by 5 bases, and 20 bases separated the two germline ends. CDR3 length: 15 residues. Germline lookup yields CDR1 LNHDA and CDR2 SQIVND (reference sequence). The variable domain in full, completed from reference TRBV19 and TRBJ2-2, reads DGGITQSPKYLFRKEGQNVTLSCEQNLNHDAMYWYRQDPGQGLRLIYYSQIVNDFQKGDIAEGYSVSREKKESFPLTVTSAQKNPTAFYLCAIYDEQGYTGELFFGEGSRLTVL.

This sequence joins TRBV6-5 and TRBJ1-2; possible D gene TRBD1, 6 bases. The CDR3 consists of 14 residues. V was clipped by 7 bases and J by 0 bases, with 12 bases between them. CDR1 MNHEY and CDR2 SVGAGI come from the germline V gene. Here the CDR3 reads CASTGRTANYGYTF. CDR3 coding DNA: TGTGCCAGCACCGGCAGGACAGCTAACTATGGCTACACCTTC.

CDR3 protein: CASSLGPDTQYF. The CDR3 nucleotides are TGTGCCAGCAGTTTAGGACCAGATACGCAGTATTTT. This rearrangement joins TRBV28 to TRBJ2-3, with D hard to call. V lost 2 bases to trimming and J lost 4 bases, with 4 bases between them. The CDR3 length is 12 residues. Germline assignment: CDR1 MDHEN and CDR2 SYDVKM. Together with reference TRBV28 and TRBJ2-3, the CDR3 gives the full variable domain: DVKVTQSSRYLVKRTGEKVFLECVQDMDHENMFWYRQDPGLGLRLIYFSYDVKMKEKGDIPEGYSVSREKKERFSLILESASTNQTSMYLCASSLGPDTQYFGPGTRLTVL.

The CDR3: CASSAGLAGDVGKETQYF. CDR3 coding DNA: TGTGCCAGCAGCGCCGGACTAGCGGGAGATGTGGGCAAAGAGACCCAGTACTTC. This rearrangement joins TRBV9 to TRBJ2-5, with TRBD2 matching over 13 bases. Germline CDR1 SGDLS, CDR2 YYNGEE. The CDR3 runs to 18 residues. The V and J ends lost 3 bases and 3 bases, in that order; junction bases with no gene match: 11.

In this sample, this clone turned up once. The CDR3 here is CASSYPLRTGYYNSPLHF. The CDR3 DNA reads as TGTGCCAGCAGTTACCCTCTACGGACAGGGTATTATAATTCACCCCTCCACTTT. The rearrangement uses TRBV6-2 or TRBV6-3 and TRBJ1-6, with 8 bases lining up with TRBD1. Losses at the gene ends were 2 bases for V and 4 bases for J; bases not matched to a gene: 10. This CDR3 is 18 amino acids long. Germline CDR1 MNHEY, CDR2 SVGEGT.

This chain uses TRBV15 with TRBJ1-2, with D perhaps matching TRBD1 (5 bases). CDR3 size: 16 residues. The germline V and J ends were trimmed by 0 bases and 3 bases, with 14 bases remaining between them. The germline CDR1 and CDR2 sequences are LNHNV and YYDKDF (reference sequence). CDR3 amino acids: CATSREKGPRDYGYTF. The CDR3 bases are TGTGCCACCAGCAGAGAGAAGGGGCCTCGGGACTATGGCTACACCTTC. Supplemented by reference TRBV15 and TRBJ1-2, the full variable domain reads DAMVIQNPRYQVTQFGKPVTLSCSQTLNHNVMYWYQQKSSQAPKLLFHYYDKDFNNEADTPDNFQSRRPNTSFCFLDIRSPGLGDTAMYLCATSREKGPRDYGYTFGSGTRLTVV.

The V gene is TRBV18, the J gene TRBJ2-5; 7 nucleotides agree with TRBD1. Trimming at V came to 0 bases and at J to 4 bases, leaving 5 bases not matched to a gene. Germline-derived CDR1 and CDR2 are KGHSH and LQKENI. The CDR3 covers 15 residues. The CDR3 reads CASSPPIGGLETQYF. CDR3 bases: TGTGCCAGCTCACCACCGATAGGGGGCTTAGAGACCCAGTACTTC.

The V gene is TRBV7-2, the J gene TRBJ1-1, with 8 bases lining up with TRBD1. The CDR3 extends over 14 amino acids. Germline CDR1 SGHTA, CDR2 FQGNSA. V was clipped by 6 bases and J by 4 bases; unmatched bases: 7. The CDR3 is CASRVRTGGTEAFF. The CDR3 region has the DNA TGTGCCAGCAGGGTAAGAACAGGGGGCACTGAAGCTTTCTTT.

The V gene is TRBV27, the J gene TRBJ2-1; D is possibly TRBD1 (5 bases). The CDR3 length is 15 residues. The germline gives CDR1 MNHEY, CDR2 SMNVEV (reference sequence). The V end lost 1 base, the J end lost 6 bases, and 13 bases lay between the germline ends. The CDR3 region has the DNA TGTGCCAGCAGTTTATGGGGCAGGGCAATCAATGAGCAGTTCTTC. Translating it yields CASSLWGRAINEQFF.

The chain joins TRBV19 to TRBJ2-7, with 7 bases that match TRBD1. The CDR3 extends over 14 amino acids. V shed 6 bases, J shed 3 bases, and the junction held 8 bases outside the gene matches. Germline V gene data show CDR1 as LNHDA and CDR2 as SQIVND (reference sequence). CDR3 sequence: CASSTNRGDYEQYF. CDR3 DNA: TGTGCCAGTAGCACCAACAGGGGAGACTACGAGCAGTACTTC. Full variable domain (missing parts from reference TRBV19 and TRBJ2-7): DGGITQSPKYLFRKEGQNVTLSCEQNLNHDAMYWYRQDPGQGLRLIYYSQIVNDFQKGDIAEGYSVSREKKESFPLTVTSAQKNPTAFYLCASSTNRGDYEQYFGPGTRLTVT.